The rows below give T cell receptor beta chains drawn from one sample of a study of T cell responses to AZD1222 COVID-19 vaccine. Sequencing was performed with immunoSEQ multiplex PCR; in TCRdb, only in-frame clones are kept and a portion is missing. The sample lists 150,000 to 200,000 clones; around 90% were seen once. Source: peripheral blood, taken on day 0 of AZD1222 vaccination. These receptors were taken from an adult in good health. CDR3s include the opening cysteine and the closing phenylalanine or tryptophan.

CDR3: CASSRGDIFF; V: TRBV10-1
CDR3: CASSSSEQTNEKLFF; V: TRBV7-8
CDR3: CASTPNPGAGRSGANVLTF; V: TRBV9
CDR3: CASSPAGVWSNSPLHF; V: TRBV18
CDR3: CASSPPHLPNQPQHF; V: TRBV18
CDR3: CSVDGGNTEAFF; V: TRBV29-1
CDR3: CASSLPEEHEQYF; V: TRBV5-4
CDR3: CASSITGTGFSGANVLTF; V: TRBV19
CDR3: CAWEGGTTEAFF; V: TRBV30
CDR3: CASTHTGELFF; V: TRBV10-2
CDR3: CASSEGRDYGYTF; V: TRBV2
CDR3: CASGLLLGQRGAGNTIYF; V: TRBV12-5
CDR3: CASSYSGRRTEAFF; V: TRBV6-6
CDR3: CASSFRTGDSYEQYF; V: TRBV5-6
CDR3: CASTETPDLGAFF; V: TRBV12-3/TRBV12-4
CDR3: CASSGGFEAFF; V: TRBV6-4
CDR3: CASSLAEGGSSPLHF; V: TRBV7-9
CDR3: CASRQTGGESAYEQYF; V: TRBV19
CDR3: CASSPGQGPWGVPQHF; V: TRBV11-3
CDR3: CASSQPAGGRAYNEQFF; V: TRBV28
CDR3: CASSLDRGRRTSNYGYTF; V: TRBV5-6
CDR3: CASSLGPWAANVLTF; V: TRBV27
CDR3: CASSMDGSMNTEAFF; V: TRBV19
CDR3: CASSQGVRPQHF; V: TRBV3-1/TRBV3-2
CDR3: CASSDGGGGDTQYF; V: TRBV6-4
CDR3: CATRREQPMDSGETQYF; V: TRBV15
CDR3: CAWSPGGRSYTF; V: TRBV30
CDR3: CASSKGDRGYTDTQYF; V: TRBV19
CDR3: CASNRLAGNTGELFF; V: TRBV6-5
CDR3: CATSDYQGTGTDTQYF; V: TRBV24-1
CDR3: CAISEGQGGYEQYF; V: TRBV10-3
CDR3: CASSQVGSVRERGTYEQYF; V: TRBV4-2
CDR3: CASSPGLYTEAFF; V: TRBV7-8
CDR3: CASSLVRETDTQYF; V: TRBV5-1
CDR3: CASSNRQSGEKLFF; V: TRBV2
CDR3: CASSYNARQGGYRRTEAFF; V: TRBV6-2/TRBV6-3
CDR3: CASSQDPGNEQFF; V: TRBV4-1
CDR3: CAIRMPASYEQYF; V: TRBV10-3
CDR3: CASSRNTGELFF; V: TRBV28
CDR3: CASSPSGQGTNEKLFF; V: TRBV7-9
CDR3: CAISVKGSKDTF; V: TRBV10-3
CDR3: CASSMMDRGIDTEAFF; V: TRBV21-1
CDR3: CASSEGRGYPYEQYF; V: TRBV6-1
CDR3: CAWSRRAGGEAFF; V: TRBV30
CDR3: CASSLHPNSGNTIYF; V: TRBV3-1/TRBV3-2
CDR3: CASSVQGGTEAFF; V: TRBV6-4
CDR3: CASSQPFGGNTEAFF; V: TRBV3-1/TRBV3-2